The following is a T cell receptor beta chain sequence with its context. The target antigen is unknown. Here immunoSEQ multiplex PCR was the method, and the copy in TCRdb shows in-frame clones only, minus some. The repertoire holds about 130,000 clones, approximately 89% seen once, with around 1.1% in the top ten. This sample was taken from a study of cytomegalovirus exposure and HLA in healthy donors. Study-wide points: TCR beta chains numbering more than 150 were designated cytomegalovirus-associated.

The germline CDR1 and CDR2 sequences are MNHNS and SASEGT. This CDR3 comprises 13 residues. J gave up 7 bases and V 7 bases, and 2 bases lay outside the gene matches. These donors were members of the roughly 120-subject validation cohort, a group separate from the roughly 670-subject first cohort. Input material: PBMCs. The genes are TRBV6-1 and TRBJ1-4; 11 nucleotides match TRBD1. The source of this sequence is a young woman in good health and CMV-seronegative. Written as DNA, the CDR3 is TGTGCCAGCATCGGGACAGGGGGTGAAAAACTGTTTTTT. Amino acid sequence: CASIGTGGEKLFF.